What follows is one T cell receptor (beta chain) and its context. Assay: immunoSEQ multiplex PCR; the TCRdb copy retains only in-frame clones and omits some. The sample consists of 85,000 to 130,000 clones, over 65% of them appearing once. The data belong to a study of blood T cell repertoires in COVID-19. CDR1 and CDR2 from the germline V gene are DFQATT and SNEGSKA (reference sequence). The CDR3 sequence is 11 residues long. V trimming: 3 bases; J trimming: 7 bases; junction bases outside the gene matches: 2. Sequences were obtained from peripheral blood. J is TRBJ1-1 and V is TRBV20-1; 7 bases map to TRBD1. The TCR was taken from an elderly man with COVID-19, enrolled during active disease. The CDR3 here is CSARGQLEAFF. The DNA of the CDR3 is TGCAGTGCTAGGGGACAGCTTGAAGCTTTCTTT.